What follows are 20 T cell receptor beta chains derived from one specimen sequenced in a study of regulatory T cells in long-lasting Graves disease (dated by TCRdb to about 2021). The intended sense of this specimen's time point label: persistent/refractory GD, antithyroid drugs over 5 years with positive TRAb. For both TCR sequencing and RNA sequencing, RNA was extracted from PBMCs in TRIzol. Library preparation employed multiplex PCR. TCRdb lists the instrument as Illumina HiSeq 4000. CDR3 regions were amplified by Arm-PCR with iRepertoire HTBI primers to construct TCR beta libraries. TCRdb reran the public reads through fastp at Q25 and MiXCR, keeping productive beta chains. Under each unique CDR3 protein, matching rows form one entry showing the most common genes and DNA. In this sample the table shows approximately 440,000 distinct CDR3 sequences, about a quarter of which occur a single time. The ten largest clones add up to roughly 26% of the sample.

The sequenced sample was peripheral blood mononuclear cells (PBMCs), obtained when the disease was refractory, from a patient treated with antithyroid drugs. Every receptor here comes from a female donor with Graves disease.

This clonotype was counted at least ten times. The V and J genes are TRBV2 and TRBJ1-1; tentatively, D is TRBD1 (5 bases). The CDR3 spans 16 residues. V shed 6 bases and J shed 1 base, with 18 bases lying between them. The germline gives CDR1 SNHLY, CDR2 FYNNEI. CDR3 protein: CASSRANQGGNTEAFF. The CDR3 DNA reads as TGTGCCAGCAGCCGGGCGAACCAGGGCGGGAACACTGAAGCTTTCTTT.

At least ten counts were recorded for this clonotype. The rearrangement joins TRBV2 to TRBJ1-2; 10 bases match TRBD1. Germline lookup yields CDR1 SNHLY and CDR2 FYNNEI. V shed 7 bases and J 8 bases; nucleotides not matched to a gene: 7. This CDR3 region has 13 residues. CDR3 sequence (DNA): TGTGCCAGCATAGTGGACAGGGGGTACGGCTACACCTTC. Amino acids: CASIVDRGYGYTF.

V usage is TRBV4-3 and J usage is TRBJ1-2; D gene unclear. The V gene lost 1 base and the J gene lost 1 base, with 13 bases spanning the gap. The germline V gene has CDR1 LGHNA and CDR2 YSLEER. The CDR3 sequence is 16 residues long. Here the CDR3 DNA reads TGCGCCAGCAGCCAAGGACCCGGGCCCGTTAACTATGGCTACACCTTC. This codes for CASSQGPGPVNYGYTF.

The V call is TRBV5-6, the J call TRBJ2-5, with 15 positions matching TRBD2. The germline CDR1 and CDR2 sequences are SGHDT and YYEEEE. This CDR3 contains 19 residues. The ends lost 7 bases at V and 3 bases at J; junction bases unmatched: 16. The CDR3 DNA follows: TGTGCCAGCTCCACCTTTGGACTAGCGGGAGGGCCCGGAAAAGAGACCCAGTACTTC. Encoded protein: CASSTFGLAGGPGKETQYF.

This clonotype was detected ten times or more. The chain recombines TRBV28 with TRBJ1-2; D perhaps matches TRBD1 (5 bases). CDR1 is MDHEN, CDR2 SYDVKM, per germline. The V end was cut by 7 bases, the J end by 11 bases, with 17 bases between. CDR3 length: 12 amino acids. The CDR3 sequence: CASTSGPGRYTF. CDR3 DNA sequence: TGTGCCAGCACTTCGGGACCTGGGAGATACACCTTC.

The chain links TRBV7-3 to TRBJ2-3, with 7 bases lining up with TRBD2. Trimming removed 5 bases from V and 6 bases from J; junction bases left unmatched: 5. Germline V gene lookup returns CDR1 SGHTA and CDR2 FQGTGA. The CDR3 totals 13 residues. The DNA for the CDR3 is TGTGCCAGCAGCCTCGACGGGAGGGATACGCAGTATTTT. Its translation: CASSLDGRDTQYF.

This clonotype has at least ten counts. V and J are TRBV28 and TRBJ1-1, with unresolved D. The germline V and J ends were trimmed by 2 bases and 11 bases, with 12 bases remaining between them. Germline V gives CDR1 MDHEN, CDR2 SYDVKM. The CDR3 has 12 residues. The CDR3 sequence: CASSLVPTWAFF. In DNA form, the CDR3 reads TGTGCCAGCAGTTTAGTCCCGACCTGGGCTTTCTTT.

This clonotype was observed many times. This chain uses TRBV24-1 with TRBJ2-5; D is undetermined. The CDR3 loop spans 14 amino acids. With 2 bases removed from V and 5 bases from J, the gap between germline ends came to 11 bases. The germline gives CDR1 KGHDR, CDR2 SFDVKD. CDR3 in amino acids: CATSDSHQLETQYF. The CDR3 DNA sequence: TGTGCCACCAGTGATTCGCATCAATTGGAGACCCAGTACTTC.

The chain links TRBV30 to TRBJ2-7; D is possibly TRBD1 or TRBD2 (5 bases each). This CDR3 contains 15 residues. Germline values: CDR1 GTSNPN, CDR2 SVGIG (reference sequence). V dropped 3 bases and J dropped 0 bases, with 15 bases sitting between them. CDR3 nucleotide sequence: TGTGCCTGGAGGGCCTGGGACGCGGGCTCCTACGAGCAGTACTTC. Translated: CAWRAWDAGSYEQYF.

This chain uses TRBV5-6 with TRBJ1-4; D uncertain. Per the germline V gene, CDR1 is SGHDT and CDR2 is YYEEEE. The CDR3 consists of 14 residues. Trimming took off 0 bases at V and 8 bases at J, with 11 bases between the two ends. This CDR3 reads CASSLERTLEKLFF. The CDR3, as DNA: TGTGCCAGCAGCTTGGAAAGGACGTTAGAAAAACTGTTTTTT. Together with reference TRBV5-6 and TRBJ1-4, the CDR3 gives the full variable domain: DAGVTQSPTHLIKTRGQQVTLRCSPKSGHDTVSWYQQALGQGPQFIFQYYEEEERQRGNFPDRFSGHQFPNYSSELNVNALLLGDSALYLCASSLERTLEKLFFGSGTQLSVL.

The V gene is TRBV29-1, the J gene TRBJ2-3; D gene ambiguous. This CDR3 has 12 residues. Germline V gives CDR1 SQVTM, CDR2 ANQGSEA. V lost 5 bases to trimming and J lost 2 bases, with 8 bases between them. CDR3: CSVRTDTDTQYF. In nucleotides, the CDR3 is TGCAGCGTTCGAACAGACACAGATACGCAGTATTTT.

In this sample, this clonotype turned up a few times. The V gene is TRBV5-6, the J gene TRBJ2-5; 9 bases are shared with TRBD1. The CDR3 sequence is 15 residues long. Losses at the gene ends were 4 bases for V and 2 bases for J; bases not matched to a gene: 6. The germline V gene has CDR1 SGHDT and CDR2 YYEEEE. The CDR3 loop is CASSIPGQGQETQYF. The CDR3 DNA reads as TGTGCCAGCAGCATACCGGGACAGGGACAAGAGACCCAGTACTTC.

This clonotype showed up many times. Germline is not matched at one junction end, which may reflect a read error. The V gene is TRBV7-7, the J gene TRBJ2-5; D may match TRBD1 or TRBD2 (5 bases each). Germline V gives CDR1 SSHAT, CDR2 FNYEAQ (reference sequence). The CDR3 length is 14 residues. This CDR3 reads CASSHDGTGETQYF. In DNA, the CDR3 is TGTGCTAGCAGCCACGACGGGACGGGTGAGACCCAGTACTTC.

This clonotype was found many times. CDR3 in amino acids: CASRLGQGSSYTF. Written as DNA, the CDR3 is TGTGCCAGCAGACTAGGACAGGGAAGTAGCTACACCTTC. The V and J genes are TRBV12-3 or TRBV12-4 and TRBJ1-2; 8 bases map to TRBD1. The CDR3 is made up of 13 amino acids. Trimming took 6 bases from V and 9 from J; bases not matched to a gene: 9.

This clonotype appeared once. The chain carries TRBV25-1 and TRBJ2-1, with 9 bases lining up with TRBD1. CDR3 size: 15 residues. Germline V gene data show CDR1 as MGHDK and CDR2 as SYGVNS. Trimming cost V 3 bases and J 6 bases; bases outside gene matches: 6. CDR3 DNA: TGTGCCAGCAGTGATGGACAGGGGCCTGCCAATGAGCAGTTCTTC. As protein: CASSDGQGPANEQFF.

The chain's CDR3 is CASSGGLAGRQETQYF. The CDR3 DNA follows: TGCGCCAGCAGCGGCGGACTAGCGGGAAGGCAAGAGACCCAGTACTTC. The chain links TRBV5-1 to TRBJ2-5; 12 bases match TRBD2. Looked up from germline, CDR1 is SGHRS and CDR2 is YFSETQ. The ends lost 4 bases at V and 2 bases at J; junction bases unmatched: 6. The CDR3 loop spans 16 amino acids.

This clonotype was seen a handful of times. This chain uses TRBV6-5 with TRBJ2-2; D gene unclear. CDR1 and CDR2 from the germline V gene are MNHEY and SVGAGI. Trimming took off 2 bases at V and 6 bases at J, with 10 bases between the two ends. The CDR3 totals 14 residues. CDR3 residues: CASSYLGSAGELFF. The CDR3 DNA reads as TGTGCCAGCAGTTACCTCGGAAGCGCCGGGGAGCTGTTTTTT.

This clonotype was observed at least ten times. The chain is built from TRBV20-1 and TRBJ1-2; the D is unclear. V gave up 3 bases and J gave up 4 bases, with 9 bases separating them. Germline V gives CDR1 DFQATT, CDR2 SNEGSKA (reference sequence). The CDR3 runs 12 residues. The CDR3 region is CSASPDPYGYTF. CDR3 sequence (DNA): TGCAGTGCTAGTCCCGATCCCTATGGCTACACCTTC.

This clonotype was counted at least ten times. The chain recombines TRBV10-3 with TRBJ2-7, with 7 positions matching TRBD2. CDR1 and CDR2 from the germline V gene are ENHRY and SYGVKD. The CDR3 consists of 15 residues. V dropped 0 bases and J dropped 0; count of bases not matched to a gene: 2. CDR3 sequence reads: CAISESAGSSYEQYF. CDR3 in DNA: TGTGCCATCAGTGAGTCAGCGGGGAGCTCCTACGAGCAGTACTTC.

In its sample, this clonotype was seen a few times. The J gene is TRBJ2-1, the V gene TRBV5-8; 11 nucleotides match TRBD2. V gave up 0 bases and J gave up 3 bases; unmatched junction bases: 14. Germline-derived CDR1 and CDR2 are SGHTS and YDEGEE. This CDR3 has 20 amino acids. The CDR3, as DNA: TGTGCCAGCAGCTTGGCCGGTAGCGGGAGGGCTTTCCCAATCTACAATGAGCAGTTCTTC. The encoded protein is CASSLAGSGRAFPIYNEQFF.